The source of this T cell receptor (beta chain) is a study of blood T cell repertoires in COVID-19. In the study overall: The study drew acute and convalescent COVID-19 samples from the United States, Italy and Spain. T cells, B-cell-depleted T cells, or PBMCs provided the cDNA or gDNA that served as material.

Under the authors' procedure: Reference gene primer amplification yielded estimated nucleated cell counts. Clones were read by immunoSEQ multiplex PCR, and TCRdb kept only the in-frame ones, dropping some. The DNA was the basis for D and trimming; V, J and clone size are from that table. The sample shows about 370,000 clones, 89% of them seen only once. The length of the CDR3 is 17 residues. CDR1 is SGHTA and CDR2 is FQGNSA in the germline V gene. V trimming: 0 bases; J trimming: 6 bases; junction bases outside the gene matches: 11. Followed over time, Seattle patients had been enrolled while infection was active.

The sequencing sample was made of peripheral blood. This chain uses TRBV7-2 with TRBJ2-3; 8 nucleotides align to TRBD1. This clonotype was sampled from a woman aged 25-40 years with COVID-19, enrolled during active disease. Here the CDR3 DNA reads TGTGCCAGCAGCTTAGCGCGGCAGGGGGCTGGTCCGGATACGCAGTATTTT. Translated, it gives CASSLARQGAGPDTQYF.